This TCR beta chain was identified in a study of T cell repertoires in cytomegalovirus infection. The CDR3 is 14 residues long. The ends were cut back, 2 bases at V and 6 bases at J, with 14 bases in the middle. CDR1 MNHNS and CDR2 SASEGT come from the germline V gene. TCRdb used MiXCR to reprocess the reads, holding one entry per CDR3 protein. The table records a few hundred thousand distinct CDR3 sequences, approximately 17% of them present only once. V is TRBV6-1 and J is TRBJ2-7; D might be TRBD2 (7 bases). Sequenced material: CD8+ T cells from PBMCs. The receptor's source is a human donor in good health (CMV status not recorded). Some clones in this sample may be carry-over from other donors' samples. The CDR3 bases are TGTGCCAGCAGTGAATGGCCGGGGGGCGGCGAGCAGTACTTC. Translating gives CASSEWPGGGEQYF.